This entry features one TCR beta chain sequence. The antigen is undetermined. The data were taken from a study of cytomegalovirus exposure and HLA in healthy donors. The germline V gene encodes CDR1 MNHEY and CDR2 SVGAGI. Trimming took 6 bases from V and 1 from J; bases not matched to a gene: 4. CDR3 length: 15 residues. Study results and caveats: Rarity marked most TCR sequences, yet some public TCRs occurred in many donors.

Primers included in the PCR were 60 Vbeta and 13 Jbeta primers. Data came from immunoSEQ multiplex PCR; TCRdb stores just in-frame clones and leaves some out. The sample carries 150,000 to 200,000 clones, less than 75% recorded once. Sequencing used PBMCs. The origin of this receptor is a girl under 18 in good health and CMV-seronegative. The J gene is TRBJ2-3, the V gene TRBV6-5, with 10 bases identical to TRBD2. For the CDR3, the DNA is TGTGCCAGCAGGACCCTAGCGGGGGGCACAGATACGCAGTATTTT. This translates into CASRTLAGGTDTQYF.